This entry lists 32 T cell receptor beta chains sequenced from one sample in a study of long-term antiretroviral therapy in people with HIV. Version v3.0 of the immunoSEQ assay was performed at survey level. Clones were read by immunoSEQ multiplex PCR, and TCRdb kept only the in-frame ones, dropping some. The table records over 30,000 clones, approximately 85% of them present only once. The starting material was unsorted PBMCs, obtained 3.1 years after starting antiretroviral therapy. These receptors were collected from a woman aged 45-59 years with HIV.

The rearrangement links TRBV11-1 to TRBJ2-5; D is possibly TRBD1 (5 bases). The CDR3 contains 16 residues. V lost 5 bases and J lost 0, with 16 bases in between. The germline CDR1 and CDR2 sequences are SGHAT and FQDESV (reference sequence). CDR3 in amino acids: CASSSPTGAYQETQYF. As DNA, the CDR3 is TGTGCCAGCAGCAGCCCTACAGGAGCATACCAAGAGACCCAGTACTTC. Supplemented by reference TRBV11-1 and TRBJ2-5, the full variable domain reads EAEVAQSPRYKITEKSQAVAFWCDPISGHATLYWYRQILGQGPELLVQFQDESVVDDSQLPKDRFSAERLKGVDSTLKIQPAELGDSAMYLCASSSPTGAYQETQYFGPGTRLLVL.

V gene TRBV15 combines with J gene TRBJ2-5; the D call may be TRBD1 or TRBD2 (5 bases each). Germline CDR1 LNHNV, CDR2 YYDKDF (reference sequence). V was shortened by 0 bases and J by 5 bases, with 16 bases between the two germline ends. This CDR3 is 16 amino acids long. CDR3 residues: CATSRDRAGRGETQYF. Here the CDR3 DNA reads TGTGCCACCAGCAGAGATCGGGCAGGGCGAGGGGAGACCCAGTACTTC. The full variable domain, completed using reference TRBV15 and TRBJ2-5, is DAMVIQNPRYQVTQFGKPVTLSCSQTLNHNVMYWYQQKSSQAPKLLFHYYDKDFNNEADTPDNFQSRRPNTSFCFLDIRSPGLGDTAMYLCATSRDRAGRGETQYFGPGTRLLVL.

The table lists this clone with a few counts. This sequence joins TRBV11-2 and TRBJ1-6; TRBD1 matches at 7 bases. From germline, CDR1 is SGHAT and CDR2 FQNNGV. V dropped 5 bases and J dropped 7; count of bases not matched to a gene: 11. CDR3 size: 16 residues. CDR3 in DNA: TGTGCCAGCAGCCTCCGGGACAGCCTCAGAAATTCACCCCTCCACTTT. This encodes CASSLRDSLRNSPLHF.

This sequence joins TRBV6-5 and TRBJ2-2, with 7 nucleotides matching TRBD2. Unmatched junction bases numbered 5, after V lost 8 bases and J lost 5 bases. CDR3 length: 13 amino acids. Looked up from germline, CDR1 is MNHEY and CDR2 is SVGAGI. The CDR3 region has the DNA TGTGCCAGCGGGCGGGAGTCAACCGGGGAGCTGTTTTTT. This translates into CASGRESTGELFF.

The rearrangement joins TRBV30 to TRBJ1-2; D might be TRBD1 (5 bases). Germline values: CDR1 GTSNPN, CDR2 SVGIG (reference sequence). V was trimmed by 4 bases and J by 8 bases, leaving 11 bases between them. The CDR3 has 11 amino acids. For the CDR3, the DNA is TGTGCCTGGACGGTCGGGACCGGCTACACCTTC. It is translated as CAWTVGTGYTF. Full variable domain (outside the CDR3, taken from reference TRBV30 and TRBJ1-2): SQTIHQWPATLVQPVGSPLSLECTVEGTSNPNLYWYRQAAGRGLQLLFYSVGIGQISSEVPQNLSASRPQDRQFILSSKKLLLSDSGFYLCAWTVGTGYTFGSGTRLTVV.

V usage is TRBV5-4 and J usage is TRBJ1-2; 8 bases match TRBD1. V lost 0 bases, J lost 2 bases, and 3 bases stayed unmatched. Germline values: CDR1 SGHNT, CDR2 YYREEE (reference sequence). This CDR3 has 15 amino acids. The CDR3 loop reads CASSLGTGFNYGYTF. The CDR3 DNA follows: TGTGCCAGCAGCTTGGGGACAGGGTTCAACTATGGCTACACCTTC.

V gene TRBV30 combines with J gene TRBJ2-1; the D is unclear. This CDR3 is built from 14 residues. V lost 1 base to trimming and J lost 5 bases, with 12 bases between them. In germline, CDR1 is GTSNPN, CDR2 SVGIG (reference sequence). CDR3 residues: CAWSARLINNEQFF. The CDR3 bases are TGTGCCTGGAGTGCGAGACTGATAAACAATGAGCAGTTCTTC.

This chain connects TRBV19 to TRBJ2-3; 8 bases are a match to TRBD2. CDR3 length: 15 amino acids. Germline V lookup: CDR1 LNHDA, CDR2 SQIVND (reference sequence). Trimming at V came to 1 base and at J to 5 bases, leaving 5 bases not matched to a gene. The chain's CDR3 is CASSIGAGARDTQYF. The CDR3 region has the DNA TGTGCCAGTAGTATAGGAGCGGGGGCCCGAGATACGCAGTATTTT. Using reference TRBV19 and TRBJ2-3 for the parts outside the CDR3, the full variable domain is DGGITQSPKYLFRKEGQNVTLSCEQNLNHDAMYWYRQDPGQGLRLIYYSQIVNDFQKGDIAEGYSVSREKKESFPLTVTSAQKNPTAFYLCASSIGAGARDTQYFGPGTRLTVL.

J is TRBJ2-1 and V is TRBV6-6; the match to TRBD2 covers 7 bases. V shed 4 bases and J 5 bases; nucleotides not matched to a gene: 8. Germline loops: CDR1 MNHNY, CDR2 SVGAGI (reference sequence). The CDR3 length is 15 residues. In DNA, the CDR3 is TGTGCCAGCAGTTCGGCGGGGGATACCAACAATGAGCAGTTCTTC. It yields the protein CASSSAGDTNNEQFF.

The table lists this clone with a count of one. DNA for the CDR3: TGTGCCAGTCAAGGGAACACTGAAGCTTTCTTT. It translates to CASQGNTEAFF. This sequence joins TRBV27 and TRBJ1-1; D remains unclear. CDR1 MNHEY and CDR2 SMNVEV come from the germline V gene (reference sequence). Deletions cut 9 bases from V and 1 base from J, with 6 bases between. The CDR3 extends over 11 amino acids.

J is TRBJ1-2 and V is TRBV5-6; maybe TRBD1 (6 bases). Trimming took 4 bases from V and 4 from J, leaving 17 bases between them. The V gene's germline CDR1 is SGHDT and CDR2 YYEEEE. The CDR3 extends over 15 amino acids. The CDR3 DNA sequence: TGTGCCAGCAGCCCGCAGGGGCGTTGGACCTATGGCTACACCTTC. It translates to CASSPQGRWTYGYTF.

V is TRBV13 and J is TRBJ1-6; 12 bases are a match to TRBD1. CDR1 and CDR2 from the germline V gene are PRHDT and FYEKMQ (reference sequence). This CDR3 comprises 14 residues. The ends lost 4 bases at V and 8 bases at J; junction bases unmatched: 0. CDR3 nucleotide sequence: TGTGCCAGCAGCTGGGACAGGGGGCATTCACCCCTCCACTTT. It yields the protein CASSWDRGHSPLHF.

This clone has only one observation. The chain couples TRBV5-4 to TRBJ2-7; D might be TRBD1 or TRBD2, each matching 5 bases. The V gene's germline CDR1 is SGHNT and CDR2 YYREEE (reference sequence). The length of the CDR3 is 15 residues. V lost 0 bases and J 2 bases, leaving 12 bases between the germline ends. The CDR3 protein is CASSLGGARTYEQYF. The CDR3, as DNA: TGTGCCAGCAGCTTGGGAGGGGCCCGGACCTACGAGCAGTACTTC.

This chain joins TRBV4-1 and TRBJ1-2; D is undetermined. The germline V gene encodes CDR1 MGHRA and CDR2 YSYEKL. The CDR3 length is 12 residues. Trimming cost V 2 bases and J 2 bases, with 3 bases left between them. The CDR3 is CASSQMNYGYTF. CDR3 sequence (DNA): TGCGCCAGCAGCCAAATGAACTATGGCTACACCTTC.

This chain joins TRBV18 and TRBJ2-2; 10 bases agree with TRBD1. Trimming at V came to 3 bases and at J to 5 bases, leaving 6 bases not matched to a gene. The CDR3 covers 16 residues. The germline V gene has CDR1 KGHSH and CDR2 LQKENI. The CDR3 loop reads CASSPYRTGGTGELFF. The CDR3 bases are TGTGCCAGCTCACCCTATAGGACAGGGGGAACCGGGGAGCTGTTTTTT.

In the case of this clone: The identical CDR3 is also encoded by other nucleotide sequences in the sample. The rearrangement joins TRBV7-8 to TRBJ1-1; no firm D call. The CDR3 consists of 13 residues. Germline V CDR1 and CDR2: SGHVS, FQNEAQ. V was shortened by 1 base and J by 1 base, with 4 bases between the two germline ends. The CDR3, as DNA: TGTGCCAGCAGCTTAGATCGGAACACTGAAGCTTTCTTT. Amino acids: CASSLDRNTEAFF.

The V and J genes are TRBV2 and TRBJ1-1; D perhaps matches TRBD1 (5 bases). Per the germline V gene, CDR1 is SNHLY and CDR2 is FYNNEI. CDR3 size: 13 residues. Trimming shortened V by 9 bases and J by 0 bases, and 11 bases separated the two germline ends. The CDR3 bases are TGTGCCAGTCCGGGGGGACTGAACACTGAAGCTTTCTTT. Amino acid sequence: CASPGGLNTEAFF.

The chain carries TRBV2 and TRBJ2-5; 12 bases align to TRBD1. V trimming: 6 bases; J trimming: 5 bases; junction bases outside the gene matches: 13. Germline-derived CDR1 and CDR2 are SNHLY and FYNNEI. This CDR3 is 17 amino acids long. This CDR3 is CASSTNQGQGAGETQYF. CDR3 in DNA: TGTGCCAGCAGCACCAACCAGGGACAGGGGGCAGGGGAGACCCAGTACTTC. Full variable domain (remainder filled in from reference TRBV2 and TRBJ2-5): EPEVTQTPSHQVTQMGQEVILRCVPISNHLYFYWYRQILGQKVEFLVSFYNNEISEKSEIFDDQFSVERPDGSNFTLKIRSTKLEDSAMYFCASSTNQGQGAGETQYFGPGTRLLVL.

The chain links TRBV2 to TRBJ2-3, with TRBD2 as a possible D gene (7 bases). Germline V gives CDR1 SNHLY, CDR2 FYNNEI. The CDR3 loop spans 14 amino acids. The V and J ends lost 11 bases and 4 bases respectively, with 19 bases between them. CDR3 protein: CAQRMGGQADTQYF. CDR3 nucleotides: TGTGCCCAAAGGATGGGGGGGCAGGCAGATACGCAGTATTTT.

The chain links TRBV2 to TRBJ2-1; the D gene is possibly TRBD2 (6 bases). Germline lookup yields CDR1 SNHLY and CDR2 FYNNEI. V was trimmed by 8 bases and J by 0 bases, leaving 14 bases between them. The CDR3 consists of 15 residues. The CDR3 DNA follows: TGTGCCAGCGGGACGGGGGTTAGCTCCTACAATGAGCAGTTCTTC. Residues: CASGTGVSSYNEQFF.

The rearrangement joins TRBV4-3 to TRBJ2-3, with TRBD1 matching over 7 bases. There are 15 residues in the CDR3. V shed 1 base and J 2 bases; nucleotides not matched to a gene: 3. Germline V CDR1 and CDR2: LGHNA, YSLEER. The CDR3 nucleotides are TGCGCCAGCAGCCAAGGGACAGGTATCACAGATACGCAGTATTTT. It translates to CASSQGTGITDTQYF.

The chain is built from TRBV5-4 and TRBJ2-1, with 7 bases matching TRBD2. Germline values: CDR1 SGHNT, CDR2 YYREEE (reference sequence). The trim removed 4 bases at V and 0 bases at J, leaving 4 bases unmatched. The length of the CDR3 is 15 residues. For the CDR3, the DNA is TGTGCCAGCAGCCCGAAGCGGGGCTCCTACAATGAGCAGTTCTTC. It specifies CASSPKRGSYNEQFF.

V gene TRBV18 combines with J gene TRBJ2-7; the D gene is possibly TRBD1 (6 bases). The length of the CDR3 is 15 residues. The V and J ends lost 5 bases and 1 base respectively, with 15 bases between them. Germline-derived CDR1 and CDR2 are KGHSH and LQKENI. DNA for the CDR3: TGTGCCAGCTCAGATACCCGGACAGTTTCCTACGAGCAGTACTTC. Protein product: CASSDTRTVSYEQYF.

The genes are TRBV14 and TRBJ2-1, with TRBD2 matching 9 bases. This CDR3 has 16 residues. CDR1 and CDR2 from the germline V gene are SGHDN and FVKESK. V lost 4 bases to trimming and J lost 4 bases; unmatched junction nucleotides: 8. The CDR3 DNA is TGTGCCAGCAGCCGTCGTAGCGGGGGCCCTTACAATGAGCAGTTCTTC. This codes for CASSRRSGGPYNEQFF.

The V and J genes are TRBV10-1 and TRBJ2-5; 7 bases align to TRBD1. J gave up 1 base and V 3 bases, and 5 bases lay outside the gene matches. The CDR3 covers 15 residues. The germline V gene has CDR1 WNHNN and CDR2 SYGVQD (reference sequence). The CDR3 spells CASSEGRGSQETQYF. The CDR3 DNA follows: TGCGCCAGCAGTGAAGGCAGGGGGTCCCAAGAGACCCAGTACTTC.

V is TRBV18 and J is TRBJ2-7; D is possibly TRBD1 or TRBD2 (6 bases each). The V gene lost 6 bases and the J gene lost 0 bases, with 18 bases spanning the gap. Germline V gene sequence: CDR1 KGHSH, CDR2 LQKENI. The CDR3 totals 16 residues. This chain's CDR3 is CASSPRTAGNSYEQYF. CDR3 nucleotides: TGTGCCAGCTCCCCAAGGACAGCGGGTAACTCCTACGAGCAGTACTTC.

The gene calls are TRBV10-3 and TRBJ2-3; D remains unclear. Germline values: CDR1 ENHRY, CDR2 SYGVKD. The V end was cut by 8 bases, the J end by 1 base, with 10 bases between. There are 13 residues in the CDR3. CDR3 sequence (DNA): TGTGCCATCTCAAGTGGGGGCACAGATACGCAGTATTTT. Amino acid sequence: CAISSGGTDTQYF.

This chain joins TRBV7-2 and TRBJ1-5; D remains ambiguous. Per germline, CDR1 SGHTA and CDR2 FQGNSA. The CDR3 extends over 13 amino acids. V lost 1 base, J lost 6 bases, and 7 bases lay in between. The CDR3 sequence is CASSLEAFQPQHF. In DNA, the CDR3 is TGTGCCAGCAGCTTAGAAGCCTTTCAGCCCCAGCATTTT.

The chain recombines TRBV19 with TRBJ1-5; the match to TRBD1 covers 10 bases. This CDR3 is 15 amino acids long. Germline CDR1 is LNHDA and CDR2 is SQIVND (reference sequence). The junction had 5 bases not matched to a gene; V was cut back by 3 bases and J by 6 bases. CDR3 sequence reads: CASSIDRGPGQPQHF. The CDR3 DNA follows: TGTGCCAGTAGTATCGACAGGGGGCCCGGTCAGCCCCAGCATTTT.

CDR3 nucleotides: TGCGCCAGCAGCCAAGATGTGGCAGGCACCCTCAATCAGCCCCAGCATTTT. It codes for CASSQDVAGTLNQPQHF. The chain employs TRBV4-1 and TRBJ1-5; D is undetermined. V was trimmed by 0 bases and J by 3 bases, leaving 15 bases between them. The CDR3 sequence is 17 residues long. The germline V gene encodes CDR1 MGHRA and CDR2 YSYEKL.

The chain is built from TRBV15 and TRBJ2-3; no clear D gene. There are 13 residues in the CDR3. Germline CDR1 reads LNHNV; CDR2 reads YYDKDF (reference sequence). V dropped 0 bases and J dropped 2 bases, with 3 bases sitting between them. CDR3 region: CATSREHTDTQYF. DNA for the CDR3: TGTGCCACCAGCAGAGAGCACACAGATACGCAGTATTTT.

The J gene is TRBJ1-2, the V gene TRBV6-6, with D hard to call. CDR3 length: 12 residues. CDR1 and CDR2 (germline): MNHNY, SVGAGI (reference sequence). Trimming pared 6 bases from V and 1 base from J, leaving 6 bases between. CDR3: CASRPDNYGYTF. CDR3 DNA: TGTGCCAGCAGACCAGATAACTATGGCTACACCTTC.